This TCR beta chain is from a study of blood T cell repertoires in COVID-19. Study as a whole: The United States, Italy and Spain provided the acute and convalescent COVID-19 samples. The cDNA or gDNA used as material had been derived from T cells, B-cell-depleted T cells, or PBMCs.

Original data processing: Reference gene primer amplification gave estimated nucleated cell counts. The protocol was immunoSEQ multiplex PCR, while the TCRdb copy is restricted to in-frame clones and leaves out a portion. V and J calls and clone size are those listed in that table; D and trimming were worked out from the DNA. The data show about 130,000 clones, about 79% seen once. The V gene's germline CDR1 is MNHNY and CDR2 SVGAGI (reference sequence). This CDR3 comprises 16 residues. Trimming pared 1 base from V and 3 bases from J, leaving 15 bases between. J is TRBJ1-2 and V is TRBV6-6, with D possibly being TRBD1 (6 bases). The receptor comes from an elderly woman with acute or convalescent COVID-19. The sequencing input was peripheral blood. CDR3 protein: CASSYLGWEGDYGYTF. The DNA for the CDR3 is TGTGCCAGCAGTTACTTAGGATGGGAGGGGGACTATGGCTACACCTTC.